These 26 T cell receptor beta chains came from one sample sequenced in a study of cytomegalovirus exposure and HLA in healthy donors. Primers included in the PCR were 60 Vbeta and 13 Jbeta primers. Here immunoSEQ multiplex PCR was the method, and the copy in TCRdb shows in-frame clones only, minus some. The repertoire consists of 160,000 or so clones, with around 77% occurring once and the leading ten covering 1.1% to 1.5%. Material for sequencing was PBMCs. All receptors derive from a woman aged 25 to 39 in good health and CMV-seronegative.

The chain uses TRBV19 and TRBJ1-1, with TRBD1 as a possible D gene (6 bases). V was trimmed by 7 bases and J by 0 bases, leaving 15 bases between them. Germline V gene data show CDR1 as LNHDA and CDR2 as SQIVND (reference sequence). The CDR3 loop spans 15 amino acids. In nucleotides, the CDR3 is TGTGCCAGTATCGGGACACCGACCATGAACACTGAAGCTTTCTTT. This gives the protein CASIGTPTMNTEAFF.

The rearrangement links TRBV6-6 to TRBJ2-3, with 9 bases that match TRBD1. The V and J ends lost 0 bases and 4 bases, in that order; junction bases with no gene match: 2. This CDR3 has 15 residues. Germline CDR1 and CDR2: MNHNY and SVGAGI (reference sequence). Here the CDR3 DNA reads TGTGCCAGCAGTTACTCTGGGACAGGGTCAGATACGCAGTATTTT. Protein sequence: CASSYSGTGSDTQYF.

The rearrangement links TRBV9 to TRBJ2-1; 8 bases are a match to TRBD2. Trimming removed 2 bases from V and 5 bases from J; junction bases left unmatched: 6. Germline V gene sequence: CDR1 SGDLS, CDR2 YYNGEE. CDR3 length: 15 residues. CDR3 sequence reads: CASSVSSGAHNEQFF. The CDR3 region has the DNA TGTGCCAGCAGCGTGAGTAGCGGGGCCCACAATGAGCAGTTCTTC.

The gene calls are TRBV7-3 and TRBJ2-1, with 8 bases aligning to TRBD2. The CDR3 runs to 16 residues. The germline CDR1 and CDR2 sequences are SGHTA and FQGTGA. After removal of 5 bases from V and 0 bases from J, the junction contained 6 bases not matched to a gene. CDR3 amino acids: CASSPVGGDSYNEQFF. CDR3 coding DNA: TGTGCCAGCAGCCCAGTCGGGGGGGACTCCTACAATGAGCAGTTCTTC.

The rearrangement links TRBV5-6 to TRBJ2-5; 9 nucleotides align to TRBD2. This CDR3 contains 16 residues. Per germline, CDR1 SGHDT and CDR2 YYEEEE. The V segment lost 1 base and the J segment 2 bases; nucleotides outside the gene matches: 6. The CDR3 region has the DNA TGTGCCAGCAGCTTGCTGTTAGCGGGGGTACAAGAGACCCAGTACTTC. Translating gives CASSLLLAGVQETQYF.

The chain uses TRBV19 and TRBJ1-1; TRBD1 agrees at 10 bases. From germline, CDR1 is LNHDA and CDR2 SQIVND (reference sequence). The CDR3 is made up of 14 amino acids. Trimming cost V 6 bases and J 4 bases; bases outside gene matches: 5. The CDR3 spells CASRGRTGGTEAFF. The CDR3 DNA reads as TGTGCCAGTAGGGGCCGGACAGGGGGCACTGAAGCTTTCTTT.

The chain joins TRBV5-1 to TRBJ2-1; TRBD2 matches 16 bases. Germline CDR1 and CDR2: SGHRS and YFSETQ. V was clipped by 2 bases and J by 13 bases; unmatched bases: 6. CDR3 size: 15 residues. CDR3 region: CASSLTGTSGGVQFF. CDR3 bases: TGCGCCAGCAGCTTAACCGGGACTAGCGGGGGGGTTCAGTTCTTC.

This rearrangement joins TRBV2 to TRBJ1-2; possibly TRBD1 for D (5 bases). The germline V gene encodes CDR1 SNHLY and CDR2 FYNNEI. The CDR3 has 16 residues. V gave up 3 bases and J gave up 7 bases, with 21 bases separating them. The CDR3 loop reads CASSDLGGRVSFGYTF. CDR3 coding DNA: TGTGCCAGCAGTGATCTGGGGGGAAGGGTTTCTTTTGGCTACACCTTC.

This clone was recorded a few times. The chain carries TRBV25-1 and TRBJ2-4; D possibly corresponds to TRBD1 (6 bases). The germline CDR1 and CDR2 sequences are MGHDK and SYGVNS. CDR3 length equals 12 residues. The germline V and J ends were trimmed by 6 bases and 4 bases, with 7 bases remaining between them. The CDR3 DNA follows: TGTGCCAGCAGCGGACAGAAAAACATTCAGTACTTC. Protein sequence: CASSGQKNIQYF.

The V gene is TRBV5-4, the J gene TRBJ2-5; D is perhaps TRBD2 (5 bases). V lost 4 bases to trimming and J lost 5 bases, with 12 bases between them. CDR1 is SGHNT and CDR2 is YYREEE in the germline V gene (reference sequence). This CDR3 is built from 13 residues. The CDR3 DNA reads TGTGCCAGCAGCCGGGATGCCGTGGAGACCCAGTACTTC. Protein product: CASSRDAVETQYF.

The chain links TRBV19 to TRBJ1-1; D is unresolved. Trimming shortened V by 5 bases and J by 8 bases, and 12 bases separated the two germline ends. The CDR3 runs to 12 residues. Germline assignment: CDR1 LNHDA and CDR2 SQIVND (reference sequence). The CDR3 region is CASSLWPLEAFF. CDR3 DNA sequence: TGTGCCAGTAGTTTGTGGCCTCTGGAAGCTTTCTTT.

This chain uses TRBV14 with TRBJ2-1; D gene unclear. The CDR3 is 14 residues long. V dropped 5 bases and J dropped 10 bases, with 18 bases sitting between them. Per germline, CDR1 SGHDN and CDR2 FVKESK. CDR3 amino acids: CASSNQARLHEQFF. The CDR3 DNA reads as TGTGCCAGCAGCAACCAGGCTCGCCTCCACGAGCAGTTCTTC.

Worth noting for this clone: At one boundary the junction diverges from the germline segment, which might be a read error. This sequence joins TRBV30 and TRBJ1-6, with TRBD1 matching over 10 bases. The CDR3 loop spans 12 amino acids. Germline V gene sequence: CDR1 GTSNPN, CDR2 SVGIG (reference sequence). This chain's CDR3 is CAWSDGAGQGFF. The CDR3 DNA follows: TGTGCCTGGAGTGACGGGGCGGGACAGGGGTTCTTT.

The genes are TRBV27 and TRBJ2-7, with 11 bases aligning to TRBD1. The junction had 7 bases not matched to a gene; V was cut back by 6 bases and J by 6 bases. CDR3 size: 14 residues. Germline CDR1 is MNHEY and CDR2 is SMNVEV (reference sequence). CDR3: CASSSDRGPFEQYF. The CDR3 coding sequence is TGTGCCAGCAGCTCGGACAGGGGGCCATTCGAGCAGTACTTC.

The J gene is TRBJ1-1, the V gene TRBV6-1; 11 bases align to TRBD1. Germline assignment: CDR1 MNHNS and CDR2 SASEGT. The CDR3 has 13 amino acids. The V segment lost 2 bases and the J segment 11 bases; nucleotides outside the gene matches: 4. The CDR3 coding sequence is TGTGCCAGCAGTGAAACGCGGGACAGGGGGGCTTTCTTT. Its protein product is CASSETRDRGAFF.

This clone was counted between two and nine times. The rearrangement joins TRBV6-1 to TRBJ2-3; 8 bases are a match to TRBD2. The J segment lost 5 bases and the V segment lost 0 bases, leaving 1 base of the junction unmatched. Per germline, CDR1 MNHNS and CDR2 SASEGT. CDR3 size: 14 residues. CDR3 nucleotides: TGTGCCAGCAGTGAAGCGGCGGGGGGAGATACGCAGTATTTT. Amino acid sequence: CASSEAAGGDTQYF.

V and J are TRBV15 and TRBJ2-7; tentatively, D is TRBD1 (6 bases). V was cut by 1 base and J by 3 bases, with 10 bases left in between. This CDR3 comprises 14 residues. Germline CDR1 reads LNHNV; CDR2 reads YYDKDF (reference sequence). CDR3 DNA: TGTGCCACCAGCAGAGGACAGGAGTACTACGAGCAGTACTTC. This encodes CATSRGQEYYEQYF. Full variable domain (missing parts from reference TRBV15 and TRBJ2-7): DAMVIQNPRYQVTQFGKPVTLSCSQTLNHNVMYWYQQKSSQAPKLLFHYYDKDFNNEADTPDNFQSRRPNTSFCFLDIRSPGLGDTAMYLCATSRGQEYYEQYFGPGTRLTVT.

This chain joins TRBV10-3 and TRBJ2-3, with 7 nucleotides matching TRBD1. Germline V CDR1 and CDR2: ENHRY, SYGVKD. The ends lost 4 bases at V and 3 bases at J; junction bases unmatched: 4. This CDR3 is built from 14 residues. This CDR3 reads CAISGQGRTDTQYF. CDR3 coding DNA: TGTGCCATCAGTGGACAGGGACGGACAGATACGCAGTATTTT.

CDR3 loop: CASSIPRLGKDTQYF. In nucleotides, the CDR3 is TGTGCCAGCAGTATCCCCCGACTAGGGAAAGATACGCAGTATTTT. This chain uses TRBV28 with TRBJ2-3, with D maybe TRBD2 (6 bases). With 5 bases removed from V and 5 bases from J, the gap between germline ends came to 17 bases. CDR1 is MDHEN, CDR2 SYDVKM, per germline. This CDR3 spans 15 amino acids.

The rearrangement joins TRBV20-1 to TRBJ2-5; 7 bases match TRBD2. Germline lookup yields CDR1 DFQATT and CDR2 SNEGSKA (reference sequence). The CDR3 loop spans 11 amino acids. Trimming cost V 4 bases and J 4 bases; bases outside gene matches: 0. The CDR3 reads CSAKRGETQYF. The CDR3, as DNA: TGCAGTGCTAAGCGGGGAGAGACCCAGTACTTC.

This clone was detected a few times. This CDR3 is CAISSRVAGKNNEQFF. CDR3 DNA sequence: TGTGCCATCAGCTCCCGAGTAGCGGGGAAAAACAATGAGCAGTTCTTC. The V gene is TRBV10-3, the J gene TRBJ2-1; TRBD2 aligns across 8 bases. The germline gives CDR1 ENHRY, CDR2 SYGVKD. V gave up 6 bases and J gave up 5 bases; unmatched junction bases: 12. The CDR3 is 16 residues long.

V and J are TRBV18 and TRBJ2-7; a weak D match, TRBD2 (5 bases). The CDR3 extends over 12 amino acids. Germline CDR1 and CDR2: KGHSH and LQKENI. V lost 6 bases and J 1 base, leaving 7 bases between the germline ends. CDR3 region: CASSRGSYEQYF. In DNA, the CDR3 is TGTGCCAGCTCCCGGGGATCCTACGAGCAGTACTTC. The full variable domain, completed using reference TRBV18 and TRBJ2-7, is NAGVMQNPRHLVRRRGQEARLRCSPMKGHSHVYWYRQLPEEGLKFMVYLQKENIIDESGMPKERFSAEFPKEGPSILRIQQVVRGDSAAYFCASSRGSYEQYFGPGTRLTVT.

This chain links TRBV30 with TRBJ1-1; D possibly corresponds to TRBD1 (5 bases). Trimming shortened V by 3 bases and J by 7 bases, and 9 bases separated the two germline ends. The CDR3 is made up of 11 amino acids. The germline gives CDR1 GTSNPN, CDR2 SVGIG (reference sequence). The CDR3 spells CAWRTVNEAFF. In nucleotides, the CDR3 is TGTGCCTGGAGGACAGTTAATGAAGCTTTCTTT.

This clone has more than one count but fewer than ten. This chain links TRBV7-2 with TRBJ2-1, with D tentatively TRBD1 (5 bases). The CDR3 covers 13 residues. V shed 1 base and J shed 10 bases, with 11 bases lying between them. CDR1 and CDR2 from the germline V gene are SGHTA and FQGNSA. Here the CDR3 reads CASSLVGPGEQFF. The CDR3 DNA reads as TGTGCCAGCAGCTTAGTGGGGCCGGGCGAGCAGTTCTTC.

The chain employs TRBV18 and TRBJ2-7; no clear D gene. The CDR3 consists of 14 residues. Trimming stripped 3 bases from V and 2 bases from J, with 11 bases between. CDR1 and CDR2 from the germline V gene are KGHSH and LQKENI. For the CDR3, the DNA is TGTGCCAGCTCACCGTCGGGTAAGCCCTACGAGCAGTACTTC. Its translation is CASSPSGKPYEQYF.

There are a few counts of this clone. V is TRBV7-2 and J is TRBJ2-5, with 7 positions matching TRBD1. Germline CDR1 and CDR2: SGHTA and FQGNSA. The J segment lost 4 bases and the V segment lost 5 bases, leaving 7 bases of the junction unmatched. This CDR3 contains 14 residues. The CDR3 DNA reads as TGTGCCAGCAGCAAGCCGACAGGGACAGAGACCCAGTACTTC. Encoded protein: CASSKPTGTETQYF.